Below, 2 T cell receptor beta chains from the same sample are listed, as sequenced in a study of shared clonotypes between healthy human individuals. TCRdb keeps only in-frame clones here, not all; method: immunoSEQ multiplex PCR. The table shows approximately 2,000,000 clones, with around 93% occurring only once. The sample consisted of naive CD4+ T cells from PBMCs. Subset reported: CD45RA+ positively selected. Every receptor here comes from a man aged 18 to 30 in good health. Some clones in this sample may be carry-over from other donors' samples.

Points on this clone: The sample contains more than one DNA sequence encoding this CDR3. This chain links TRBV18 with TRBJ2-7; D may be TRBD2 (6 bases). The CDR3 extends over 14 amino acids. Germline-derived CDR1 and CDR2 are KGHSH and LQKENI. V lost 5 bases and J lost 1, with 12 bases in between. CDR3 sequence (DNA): TGTGCCAGCTCATCACAGCGGGCGTCCTACGAGCAGTACTTC. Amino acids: CASSSQRASYEQYF.

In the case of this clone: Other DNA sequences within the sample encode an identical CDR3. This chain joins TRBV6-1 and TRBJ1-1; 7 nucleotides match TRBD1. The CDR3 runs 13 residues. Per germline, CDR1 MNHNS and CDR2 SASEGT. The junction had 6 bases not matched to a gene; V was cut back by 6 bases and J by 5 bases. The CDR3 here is CASRDRVGTEAFF. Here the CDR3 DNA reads TGTGCCAGCAGAGACAGGGTAGGGACTGAAGCTTTCTTT.